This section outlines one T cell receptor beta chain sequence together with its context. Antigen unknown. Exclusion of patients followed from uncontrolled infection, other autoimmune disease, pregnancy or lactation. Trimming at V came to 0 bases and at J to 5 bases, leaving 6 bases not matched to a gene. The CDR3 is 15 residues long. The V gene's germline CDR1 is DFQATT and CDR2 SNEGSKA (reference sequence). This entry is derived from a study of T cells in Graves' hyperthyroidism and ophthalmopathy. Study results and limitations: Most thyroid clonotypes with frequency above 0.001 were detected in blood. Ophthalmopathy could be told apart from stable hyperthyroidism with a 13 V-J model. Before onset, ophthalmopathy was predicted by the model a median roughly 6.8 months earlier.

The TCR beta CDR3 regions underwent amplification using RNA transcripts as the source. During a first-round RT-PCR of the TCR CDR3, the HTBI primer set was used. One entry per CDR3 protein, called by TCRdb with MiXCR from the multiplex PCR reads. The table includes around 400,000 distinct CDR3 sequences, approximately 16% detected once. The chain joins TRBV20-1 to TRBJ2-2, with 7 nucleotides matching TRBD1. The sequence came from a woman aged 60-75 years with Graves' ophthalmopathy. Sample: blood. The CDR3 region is CSARDKGRGTGELFF. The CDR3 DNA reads TGCAGTGCTAGAGATAAGGGCAGGGGGACCGGGGAGCTGTTTTTT.